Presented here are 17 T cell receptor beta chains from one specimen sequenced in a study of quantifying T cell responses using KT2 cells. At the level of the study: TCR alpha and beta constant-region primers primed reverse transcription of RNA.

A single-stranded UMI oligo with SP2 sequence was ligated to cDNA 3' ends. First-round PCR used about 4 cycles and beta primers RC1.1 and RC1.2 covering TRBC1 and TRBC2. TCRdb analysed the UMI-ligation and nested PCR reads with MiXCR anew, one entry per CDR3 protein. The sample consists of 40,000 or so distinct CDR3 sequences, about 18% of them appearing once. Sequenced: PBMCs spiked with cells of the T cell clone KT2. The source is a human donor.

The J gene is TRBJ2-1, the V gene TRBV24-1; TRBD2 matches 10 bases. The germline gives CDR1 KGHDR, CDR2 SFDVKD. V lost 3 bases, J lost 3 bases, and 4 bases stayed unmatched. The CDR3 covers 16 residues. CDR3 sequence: CATSDASGRNYNEQFF. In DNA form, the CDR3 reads TGTGCCACCAGTGATGCTAGCGGGAGAAACTACAATGAGCAGTTCTTC.

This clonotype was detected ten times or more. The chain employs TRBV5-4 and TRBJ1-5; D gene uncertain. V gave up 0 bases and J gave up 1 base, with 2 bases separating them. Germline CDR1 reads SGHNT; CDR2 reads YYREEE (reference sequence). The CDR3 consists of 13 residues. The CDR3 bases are TGTGCCAGCAGCTTGGACAGCAATCAGCCCCAGCATTTT. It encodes CASSLDSNQPQHF.

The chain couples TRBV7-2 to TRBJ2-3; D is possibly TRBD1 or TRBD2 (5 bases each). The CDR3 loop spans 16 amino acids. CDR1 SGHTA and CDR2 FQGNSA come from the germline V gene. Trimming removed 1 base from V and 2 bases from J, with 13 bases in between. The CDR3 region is CASSLDTGPNTDTQYF. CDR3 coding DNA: TGTGCCAGCAGCTTAGATACGGGGCCGAACACAGATACGCAGTATTTT.

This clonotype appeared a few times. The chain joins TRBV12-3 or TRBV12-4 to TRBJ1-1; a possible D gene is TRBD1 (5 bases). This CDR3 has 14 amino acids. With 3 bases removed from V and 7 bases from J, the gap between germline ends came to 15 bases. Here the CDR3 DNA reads TGTGCCAGCAGTTTTGGTGGGGGAAGAGTTGAAGCTTTCTTT. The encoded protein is CASSFGGGRVEAFF.

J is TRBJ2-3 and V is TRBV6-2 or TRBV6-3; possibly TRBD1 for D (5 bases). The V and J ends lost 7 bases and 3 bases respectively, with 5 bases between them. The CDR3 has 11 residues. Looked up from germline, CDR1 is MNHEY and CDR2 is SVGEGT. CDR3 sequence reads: CASTGTDTQYF. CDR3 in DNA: TGTGCCAGCACAGGGACAGATACGCAGTATTTT.

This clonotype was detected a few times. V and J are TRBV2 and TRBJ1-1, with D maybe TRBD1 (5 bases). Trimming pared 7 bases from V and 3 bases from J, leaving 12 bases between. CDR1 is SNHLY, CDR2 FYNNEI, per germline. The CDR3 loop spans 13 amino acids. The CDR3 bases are TGTGCCAGCACGACAGCGAGTTACACTGAAGCTTTCTTT. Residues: CASTTASYTEAFF.

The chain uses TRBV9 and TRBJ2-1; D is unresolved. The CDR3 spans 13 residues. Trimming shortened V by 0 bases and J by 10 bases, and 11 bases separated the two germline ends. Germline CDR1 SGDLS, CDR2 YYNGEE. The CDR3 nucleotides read TGTGCCAGCAGCGTAGGTAACCAGGCCGAGCAGTTCTTC. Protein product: CASSVGNQAEQFF.

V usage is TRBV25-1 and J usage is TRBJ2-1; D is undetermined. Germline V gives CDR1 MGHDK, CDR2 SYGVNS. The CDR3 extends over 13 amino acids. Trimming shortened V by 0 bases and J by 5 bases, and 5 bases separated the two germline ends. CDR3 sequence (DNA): TGTGCCAGCAGTGAATATTGGGACAATGAGCAGTTCTTC. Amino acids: CASSEYWDNEQFF.

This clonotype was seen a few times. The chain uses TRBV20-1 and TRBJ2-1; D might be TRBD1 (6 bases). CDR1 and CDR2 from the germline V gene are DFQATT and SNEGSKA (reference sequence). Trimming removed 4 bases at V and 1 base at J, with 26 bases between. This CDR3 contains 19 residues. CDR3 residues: CSATIPVTGWGRSYNEQFF. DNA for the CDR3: TGCAGTGCTACCATCCCGGTCACAGGGTGGGGTAGGTCCTACAATGAGCAGTTCTTC.

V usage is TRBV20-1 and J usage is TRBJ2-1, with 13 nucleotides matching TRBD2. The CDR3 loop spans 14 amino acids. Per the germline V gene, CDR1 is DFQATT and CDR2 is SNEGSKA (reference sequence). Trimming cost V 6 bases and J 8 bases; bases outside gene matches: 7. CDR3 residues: CSALTSGGADEQFF. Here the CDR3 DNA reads TGCAGTGCCCTAACTAGCGGGGGGGCCGATGAGCAGTTCTTC.

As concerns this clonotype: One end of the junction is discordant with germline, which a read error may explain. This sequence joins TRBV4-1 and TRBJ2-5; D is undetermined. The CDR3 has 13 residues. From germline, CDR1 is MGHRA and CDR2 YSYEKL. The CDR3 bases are TGCGCCAGCAGCCAAGAGGCCTTGCGGACCCGGTACTTC. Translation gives CASSQEALRTRYF.

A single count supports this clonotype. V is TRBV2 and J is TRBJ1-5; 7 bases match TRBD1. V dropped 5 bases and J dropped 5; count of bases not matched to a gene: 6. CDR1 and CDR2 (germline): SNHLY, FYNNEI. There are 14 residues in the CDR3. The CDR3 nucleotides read TGTGCCAGCAGTCCAGGGGGTTTTGATCAGCCCCAGCATTTT. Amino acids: CASSPGGFDQPQHF.

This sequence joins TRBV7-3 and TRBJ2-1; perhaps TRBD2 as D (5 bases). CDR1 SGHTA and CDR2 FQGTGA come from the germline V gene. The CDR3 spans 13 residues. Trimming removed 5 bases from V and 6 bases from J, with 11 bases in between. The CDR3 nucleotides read TGTGCCAGCAGCCTCAACAGCGGCAATGAGCAGTTCTTC. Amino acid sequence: CASSLNSGNEQFF.

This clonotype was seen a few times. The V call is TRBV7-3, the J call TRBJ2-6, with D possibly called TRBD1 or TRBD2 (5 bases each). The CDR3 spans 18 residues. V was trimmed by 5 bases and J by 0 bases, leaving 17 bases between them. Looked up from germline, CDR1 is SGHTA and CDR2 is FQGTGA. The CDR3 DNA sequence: TGTGCCAGCAGCCCCCAAACGGGACCGGGCTCTGGGGCCAACGTCCTGACTTTC. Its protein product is CASSPQTGPGSGANVLTF. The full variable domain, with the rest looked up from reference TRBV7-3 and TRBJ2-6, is GAGVSQTPSNKVTEKGKYVELRCDPISGHTALYWYRQSLGQGPEFLIYFQGTGAADDSGLPNDRFFAVRPEGSVSTLKIQRTERGDSAVYLCASSPQTGPGSGANVLTFGAGSRLTVL.

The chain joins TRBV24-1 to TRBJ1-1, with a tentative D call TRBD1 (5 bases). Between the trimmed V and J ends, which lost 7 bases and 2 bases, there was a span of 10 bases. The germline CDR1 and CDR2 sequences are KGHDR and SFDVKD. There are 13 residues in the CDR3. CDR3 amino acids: CATRQGSNTEAFF. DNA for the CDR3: TGTGCCACCAGGCAGGGATCTAACACTGAAGCTTTCTTT.

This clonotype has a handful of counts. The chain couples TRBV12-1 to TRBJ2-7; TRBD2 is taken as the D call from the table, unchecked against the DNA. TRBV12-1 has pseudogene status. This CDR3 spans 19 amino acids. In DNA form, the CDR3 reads TGTGCCAGCAGCTTTGCCCAAATTGTCAACCTAGCGGGGGGAAACGAGCAGTACTTC. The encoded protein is CASSFAQIVNLAGGNEQYF.

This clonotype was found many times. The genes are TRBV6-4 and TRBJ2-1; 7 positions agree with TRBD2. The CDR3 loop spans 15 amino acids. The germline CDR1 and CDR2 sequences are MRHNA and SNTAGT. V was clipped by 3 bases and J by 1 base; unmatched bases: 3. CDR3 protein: CASSEKAGSYNEQFF. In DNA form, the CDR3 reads TGTGCCAGCAGTGAAAAAGCGGGATCCTACAATGAGCAGTTCTTC.